This T cell receptor beta chain was sequenced for a study of blood T cells in healthy people across ages. The authors ran a second PCR of about 7 to 11 cycles using a sample-barcoded 5' primer and a J-beta primer mix. TCRdb fed the 5' RACE reads into MiXCR, producing one record per CDR3 protein. The sample includes 550,000 to 650,000 distinct CDR3 sequences, around 31% seen only once; the top ten take 15% to 19%. Ten milliliters of peripheral blood were drawn from each donor. Sequencing used blood. The origin of this receptor is a woman over 75 in good health.

The CDR3 sequence is CASSFGAGQQETLFF. The DNA of the CDR3 is TGTGCCAGCAGCTTCGGGGCAGGTCAGCAAGAGACCCTGTTCTTC. This chain uses TRBV5-5 with TRBJ2-1; either TRBD1 or TRBD2 may fit D (5 bases each). V was trimmed by 2 bases and J by 15 bases, leaving 24 bases between them. The V gene's germline CDR1 is SGHKS and CDR2 YYEKEE (reference sequence). The CDR3 consists of 15 residues.